Below are 26 T cell receptor beta chains sequenced from a single sample in a study of T cell changes during pregnancy in multiple sclerosis. Clones were sequenced by immunoSEQ multiplex PCR, and TCRdb holds only the in-frame ones, with some missing. The table lists 80,000 or so clones, approximately 90% of them singletons. The material was peripheral blood, obtained before pregnancy. Receptors originate from a female donor with multiple sclerosis, enrolled in a pregnancy study.

The gene calls are TRBV9 and TRBJ1-2, with 7 bases lining up with TRBD1. The CDR3 loop spans 15 amino acids. The germline V gene encodes CDR1 SGDLS and CDR2 YYNGEE. With 2 bases clipped from V and 4 bases from J, the junction kept 8 bases outside the gene matches. CDR3: CASSVGTARTYGYTF. CDR3 DNA sequence: TGTGCCAGCAGCGTCGGGACAGCCAGAACCTATGGCTACACCTTC.

The chain combines TRBV11-2 with TRBJ1-1; D gene uncertain. V lost 0 bases to trimming and J lost 4 bases, with 12 bases between them. Germline values: CDR1 SGHAT, CDR2 FQNNGV. CDR3 length equals 15 residues. CDR3 DNA sequence: TGTGCCAGCAGCTTAGAGTCCAGGATTTTCACTGAAGCTTTCTTT. It translates to CASSLESRIFTEAFF.

The V and J genes are TRBV19 and TRBJ1-5; tentative D call: TRBD1 (5 bases). The CDR3 is 14 amino acids. Trimming pared 10 bases from V and 0 bases from J, leaving 13 bases between. Per germline, CDR1 LNHDA and CDR2 SQIVND (reference sequence). CDR3 region: CAISTGDSNQPQHF. The CDR3 DNA sequence: TGTGCCATATCGACGGGGGATAGCAATCAGCCCCAGCATTTT.

The chain is built from TRBV11-2 and TRBJ2-3, with 7 positions matching TRBD2. CDR3 length: 15 amino acids. The trim removed 2 bases at V and 3 bases at J, leaving 5 bases unmatched. The germline gives CDR1 SGHAT, CDR2 FQNNGV. CDR3 region: CASSLTSRGTDTQYF. The CDR3 nucleotides read TGTGCCAGCAGCTTAACGTCGCGGGGGACAGATACGCAGTATTTT.

The chain has TRBV5-1 and TRBJ2-1; TRBD2 is a possible D gene (5 bases). The CDR3 sequence is 17 residues long. Trimming left V 2 bases short and J 6 bases short, with 21 bases between. Germline V gene data show CDR1 as SGHRS and CDR2 as YFSETQ. The chain's CDR3 is CASSLNPGERGSNEQFF. The CDR3 DNA reads as TGCGCCAGCAGCTTAAATCCTGGGGAGCGAGGGAGCAATGAGCAGTTCTTC. Full variable domain (outside the CDR3, taken from reference TRBV5-1 and TRBJ2-1): KAGVTQTPRYLIKTRGQQVTLSCSPISGHRSVSWYQQTPGQGLQFLFEYFSETQRNKGNFPGRFSGRQFSNSRSEMNVSTLELGDSALYLCASSLNPGERGSNEQFFGPGTRLTVL.

This chain uses TRBV27 with TRBJ1-3, with TRBD1 matching 7 bases. V was pared by 3 bases and J by 2 bases, with 10 bases of the junction left unmatched. The germline gives CDR1 MNHEY, CDR2 SMNVEV (reference sequence). The CDR3 runs to 17 residues. The DNA of the CDR3 is TGTGCCAGCAGTTTTTCCCGACAGGGATTTCCTGGAAACACCATATATTTT. Its translation is CASSFSRQGFPGNTIYF.

The J gene is TRBJ2-7, the V gene TRBV15; 8 nucleotides line up with TRBD1. Trimming cost V 5 bases and J 2 bases; bases outside gene matches: 8. From germline, CDR1 is LNHNV and CDR2 YYDKDF (reference sequence). This CDR3 has 15 amino acids. The CDR3 DNA reads TGTGCCACCAGCCGGGGGAGACAGGGGACCTACGAGCAGTACTTC. It specifies CATSRGRQGTYEQYF.

The chain joins TRBV27 to TRBJ2-2; TRBD1 aligns across 7 bases. Germline CDR1 is MNHEY and CDR2 is SMNVEV (reference sequence). V gave up 10 bases and J gave up 2 bases; unmatched junction bases: 4. The CDR3 is 13 residues long. As DNA, the CDR3 is TGTGCCACCGGGACAGTCAACACCGGGGAGCTGTTTTTT. As protein: CATGTVNTGELFF.

The V gene is TRBV18, the J gene TRBJ2-7; perhaps TRBD1 as D (6 bases). Trimming left V 1 base short and J 4 bases short, with 14 bases between. This CDR3 has 15 amino acids. Germline CDR1 KGHSH, CDR2 LQKENI. CDR3 DNA sequence: TGTGCCAGCTCACCACGATTGACAGGCGAGTACGAGCAGTACTTC. Its protein product is CASSPRLTGEYEQYF. Drawing the rest from reference TRBV18 and TRBJ2-7, the complete variable domain is NAGVMQNPRHLVRRRGQEARLRCSPMKGHSHVYWYRQLPEEGLKFMVYLQKENIIDESGMPKERFSAEFPKEGPSILRIQQVVRGDSAAYFCASSPRLTGEYEQYFGPGTRLTVT.

The chain combines TRBV6-1 with TRBJ2-2, with D maybe TRBD2 (6 bases). Germline V lookup: CDR1 MNHNS, CDR2 SASEGT. The V end lost 5 bases, the J end lost 2 bases, and 12 bases lay between the germline ends. The CDR3 totals 15 residues. In DNA form, the CDR3 reads TGTGCCAGCAGTCTAGGAGGGTTTAACACCGGGGAGCTGTTTTTT. Translation: CASSLGGFNTGELFF.

This chain connects TRBV19 to TRBJ1-1; a weak D match, TRBD1 (6 bases). The germline V and J ends were trimmed by 4 bases and 1 base, with 10 bases remaining between them. From germline, CDR1 is LNHDA and CDR2 SQIVND (reference sequence). CDR3 length: 14 amino acids. This CDR3 is CASSTGQQNTEAFF. CDR3 DNA sequence: TGTGCCAGTAGTACCGGACAGCAGAACACTGAAGCTTTCTTT.

V and J are TRBV5-6 and TRBJ1-2, with 8 bases identical to TRBD1. The trim removed 2 bases at V and 4 bases at J, leaving 7 bases unmatched. From germline, CDR1 is SGHDT and CDR2 YYEEEE. The CDR3 totals 15 residues. CDR3: CASSLRQGAGYGYTF. The CDR3 DNA reads as TGTGCCAGCAGCTTAAGGCAGGGGGCCGGCTATGGCTACACCTTC.

This rearrangement joins TRBV15 to TRBJ2-2, with TRBD1 as a possible D gene (6 bases). Germline values: CDR1 LNHNV, CDR2 YYDKDF (reference sequence). The CDR3 runs to 17 residues. The germline V and J ends were trimmed by 1 base and 2 bases, with 14 bases remaining between them. The CDR3, as DNA: TGTGCCACCAGCAGAGCGGTAAGGACAGACAACACCGGGGAGCTGTTTTTT. It codes for CATSRAVRTDNTGELFF.

This clone was seen a single time. CDR3: CASSPSRTGAGAFF. The DNA of the CDR3 is TGTGCCAGCAGCCCCTCCCGGACAGGGGCGGGAGCTTTCTTT. This chain uses TRBV7-9 with TRBJ1-1, with 9 bases lining up with TRBD1. Germline V gene sequence: CDR1 SEHNR, CDR2 FQNEAQ (reference sequence). Trimming cost V 5 bases and J 10 bases; bases outside gene matches: 11. This CDR3 region has 14 residues. Complete variable domain (other parts from reference TRBV7-9 and TRBJ1-1): DTGVSQNPRHKITKRGQNVTFRCDPISEHNRLYWYRQTLGQGPEFLTYFQNEAQLEKSRLLSDRFSAERPKGSFSTLEIQRTEQGDSAMYLCASSPSRTGAGAFFGQGTRLTVV.

The chain uses TRBV5-6 and TRBJ1-1; D call uncertain. The germline CDR1 and CDR2 sequences are SGHDT and YYEEEE. V was cut by 3 bases and J by 4 bases, with 10 bases left in between. This CDR3 contains 13 residues. The CDR3 nucleotides are TGTGCCAGCAGCTGGCGGCCGGTCACTGAAGCTTTCTTT. As protein: CASSWRPVTEAFF.

The CDR3 region has the DNA TGTGCCAGCAGTGACTGGCTAGCGGGGGGAGCCTACAATGAGCAGTTCTTC. Amino acid sequence: CASSDWLAGGAYNEQFF. The chain links TRBV2 to TRBJ2-1, with 11 bases aligning to TRBD2. Germline-derived CDR1 and CDR2 are SNHLY and FYNNEI. The CDR3 is 17 amino acids. J lost 2 bases, V lost 3 bases, and 6 bases had no gene match.

This clone was observed a single time. In DNA form, the CDR3 reads TGTGCCAGCACACAGGGGGTCTCTGGAAACACCATATATTTT. Protein product: CASTQGVSGNTIYF. The gene calls are TRBV9 and TRBJ1-3; 8 bases fit TRBD1. Trimming at V came to 6 bases and at J to 0 bases, leaving 2 bases not matched to a gene. In germline, CDR1 is SGDLS, CDR2 YYNGEE. The CDR3 contains 14 residues.

The J gene is TRBJ1-1, the V gene TRBV4-1; 8 bases agree with TRBD1. V was pared by 5 bases and J by 6 bases, with 8 bases of the junction left unmatched. The CDR3 runs to 14 residues. The germline gives CDR1 MGHRA, CDR2 YSYEKL. The CDR3 DNA follows: TGCGCCAGCAGCAAACAGGGGGAATGGGCTGAAGCTTTCTTT. Its protein product is CASSKQGEWAEAFF.

This chain connects TRBV6-5 to TRBJ2-7; 8 bases map to TRBD2. Unmatched junction bases numbered 8, after V lost 5 bases and J lost 11 bases. CDR1 is MNHEY and CDR2 is SVGAGI in the germline V gene. The CDR3 extends over 12 amino acids. In DNA form, the CDR3 reads TGTGCCAGCAGTCACCCCCGGGGGGGGGAGTACTTC. This gives the protein CASSHPRGGEYF.

This clone was seen once. The chain combines TRBV7-3 with TRBJ1-1, with 9 bases matching TRBD1. This CDR3 contains 15 residues. CDR1 is SGHTA and CDR2 is FQGTGA in the germline V gene. Trimming removed 5 bases from V and 4 bases from J; junction bases left unmatched: 8. The CDR3 DNA follows: TGTGCCAGCAGCCCCCAACAGGGGGCGGTCACTGAAGCTTTCTTT. It specifies CASSPQQGAVTEAFF.

The chain combines TRBV7-9 with TRBJ1-4, with TRBD1 matching 7 bases. CDR3 length equals 17 residues. The germline V gene has CDR1 SEHNR and CDR2 FQNEAQ (reference sequence). V shed 5 bases, J shed 1 base, and the junction held 10 bases outside the gene matches. CDR3 nucleotide sequence: TGTGCCAGCAGCCCGTTTGTAGGGGGCGGAACTAATGAAAAACTGTTTTTT. It yields the protein CASSPFVGGGTNEKLFF.

The chain couples TRBV7-2 to TRBJ1-4; 8 bases are shared with TRBD1. The CDR3 consists of 15 residues. Per the germline V gene, CDR1 is SGHTA and CDR2 is FQGNSA. V shed 2 bases, J shed 7 bases, and the junction held 6 bases outside the gene matches. CDR3 nucleotides: TGTGCCAGCAGCTTACGGCAGGGGGCAGGTGAAAAACTGTTTTTT. It is translated as CASSLRQGAGEKLFF. The whole variable domain, remainder taken from reference TRBV7-2 and TRBJ1-4, is GAGVSQSPSNKVTEKGKDVELRCDPISGHTALYWYRQSLGQGLEFLIYFQGNSAPDKSGLPSDRFSAERTGGSVSTLTIQRTQQEDSAVYLCASSLRQGAGEKLFFGSGTQLSVL.

This chain links TRBV7-9 with TRBJ2-7; 10 nucleotides line up with TRBD1. The CDR3 contains 16 residues. Trimming removed 2 bases from V and 3 bases from J; junction bases left unmatched: 7. Germline V gene sequence: CDR1 SEHNR, CDR2 FQNEAQ (reference sequence). CDR3 sequence: CASSLPGQGDYYEQYF. DNA for the CDR3: TGTGCCAGCAGCTTACCCGGACAGGGGGATTACTACGAGCAGTACTTC.

The J gene is TRBJ2-3, the V gene TRBV6-5; no clear D. This CDR3 is 14 amino acids long. Germline-derived CDR1 and CDR2 are MNHEY and SVGAGI. V was cut by 4 bases and J by 0 bases, with 8 bases left in between. This CDR3 reads CASSFQTSTDTQYF. For the CDR3, the DNA is TGTGCCAGCAGTTTCCAAACTAGCACAGATACGCAGTATTTT.

The chain employs TRBV5-1 and TRBJ2-1; 16 bases are shared with TRBD2. Germline lookup yields CDR1 SGHRS and CDR2 YFSETQ. V was clipped by 7 bases and J by 12 bases; unmatched bases: 7. The CDR3 is made up of 14 amino acids. The CDR3 protein is CASEPGLAGGRQFF. The CDR3 nucleotides are TGCGCCAGCGAGCCGGGACTAGCGGGGGGGCGGCAGTTCTTC.

The chain couples TRBV2 to TRBJ2-5; perhaps TRBD1 as D (6 bases). The V gene's germline CDR1 is SNHLY and CDR2 FYNNEI. The CDR3 runs to 13 residues. The V gene lost 7 bases and the J gene lost 0 bases, with 9 bases spanning the gap. CDR3 nucleotide sequence: TGTGCCAGCATACGGGACAACCAAGAGACCCAGTACTTC. Translated: CASIRDNQETQYF.